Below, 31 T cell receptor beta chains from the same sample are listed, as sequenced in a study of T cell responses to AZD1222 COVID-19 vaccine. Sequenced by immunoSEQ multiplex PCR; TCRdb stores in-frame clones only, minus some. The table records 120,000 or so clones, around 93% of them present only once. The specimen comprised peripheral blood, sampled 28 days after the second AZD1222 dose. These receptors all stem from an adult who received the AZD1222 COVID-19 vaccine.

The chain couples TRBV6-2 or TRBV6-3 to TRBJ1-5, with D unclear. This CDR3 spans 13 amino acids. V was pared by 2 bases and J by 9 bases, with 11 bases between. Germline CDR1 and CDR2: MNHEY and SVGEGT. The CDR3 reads CASSYPSGGPQHF. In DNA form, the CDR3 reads TGTGCCAGCAGTTACCCAAGCGGAGGGCCCCAGCATTTT.

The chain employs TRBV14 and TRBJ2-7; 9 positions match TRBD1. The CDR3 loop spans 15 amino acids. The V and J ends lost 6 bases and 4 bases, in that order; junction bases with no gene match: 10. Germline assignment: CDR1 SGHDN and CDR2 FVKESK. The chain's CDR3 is CASSSRDRVPYEQYF. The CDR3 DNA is TGTGCCAGCAGTTCCCGGGACAGGGTTCCGTACGAGCAGTACTTC.

The CDR3 nucleotides are TGTGCCAGCAGCTTATTGGGACATAGCAATCAGCCCCAGCATTTT. Translating it yields CASSLLGHSNQPQHF. The chain has TRBV7-8 and TRBJ1-5; D is possibly TRBD1 (6 bases). Germline lookup yields CDR1 SGHVS and CDR2 FQNEAQ. V was shortened by 2 bases and J by 0 bases, with 8 bases between the two germline ends. CDR3 length: 15 residues.

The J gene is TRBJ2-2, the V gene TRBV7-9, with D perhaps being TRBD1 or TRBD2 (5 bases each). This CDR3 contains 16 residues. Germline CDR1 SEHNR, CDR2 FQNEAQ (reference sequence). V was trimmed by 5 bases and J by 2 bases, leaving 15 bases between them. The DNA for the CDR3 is TGTGCCAGCAGCCGGGACCGGGACGGAAACACCGGGGAGCTGTTTTTT. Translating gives CASSRDRDGNTGELFF.

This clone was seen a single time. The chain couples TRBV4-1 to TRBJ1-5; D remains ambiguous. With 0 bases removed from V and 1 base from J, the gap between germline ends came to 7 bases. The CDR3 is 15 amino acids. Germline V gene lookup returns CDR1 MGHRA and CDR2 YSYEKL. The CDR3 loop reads CASSQEQRSNQPQHF. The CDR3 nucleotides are TGCGCCAGCAGCCAAGAACAAAGAAGCAATCAGCCCCAGCATTTT.

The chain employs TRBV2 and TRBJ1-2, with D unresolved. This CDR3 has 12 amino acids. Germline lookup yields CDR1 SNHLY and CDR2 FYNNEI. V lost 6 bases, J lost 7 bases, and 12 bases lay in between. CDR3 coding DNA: TGTGCCAGCAGGGTACAGTCTGGTGGCTACACCTTC. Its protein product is CASRVQSGGYTF.

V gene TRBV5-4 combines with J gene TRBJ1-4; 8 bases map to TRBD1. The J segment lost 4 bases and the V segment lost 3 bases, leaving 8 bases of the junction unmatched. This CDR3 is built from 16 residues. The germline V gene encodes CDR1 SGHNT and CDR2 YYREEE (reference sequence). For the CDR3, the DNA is TGTGCCAGCAGCTGGGCAGGGGGCGGGGGTAATGAAAAACTGTTTTTT. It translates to CASSWAGGGGNEKLFF.

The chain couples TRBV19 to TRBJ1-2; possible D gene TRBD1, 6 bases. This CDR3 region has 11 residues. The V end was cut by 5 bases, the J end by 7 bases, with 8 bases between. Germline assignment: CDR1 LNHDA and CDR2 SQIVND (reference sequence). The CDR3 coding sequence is TGTGCCAGTAGTCACAGGGTTGGCTACACCTTC. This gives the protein CASSHRVGYTF.

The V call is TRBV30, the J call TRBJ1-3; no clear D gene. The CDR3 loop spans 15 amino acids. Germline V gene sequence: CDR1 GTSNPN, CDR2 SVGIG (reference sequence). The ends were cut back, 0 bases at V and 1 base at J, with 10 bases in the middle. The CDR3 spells CAWSVGSGSGNTIYF. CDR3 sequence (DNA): TGTGCCTGGAGTGTCGGCAGCGGGTCTGGAAACACCATATATTTT.

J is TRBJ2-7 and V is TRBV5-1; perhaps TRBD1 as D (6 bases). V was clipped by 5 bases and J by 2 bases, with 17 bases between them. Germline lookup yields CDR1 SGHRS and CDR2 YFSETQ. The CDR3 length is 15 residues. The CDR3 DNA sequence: TGCGCCAGCAGAAATGGGGGCCAGGGCACCTACGAGCAGTACTTC. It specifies CASRNGGQGTYEQYF.

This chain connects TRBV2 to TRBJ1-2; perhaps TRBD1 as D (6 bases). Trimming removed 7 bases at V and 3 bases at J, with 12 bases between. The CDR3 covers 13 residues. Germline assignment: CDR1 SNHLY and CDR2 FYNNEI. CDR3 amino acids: CASTARGYYGYTF. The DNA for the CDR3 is TGTGCCAGCACCGCCAGGGGTTACTATGGCTACACCTTC.

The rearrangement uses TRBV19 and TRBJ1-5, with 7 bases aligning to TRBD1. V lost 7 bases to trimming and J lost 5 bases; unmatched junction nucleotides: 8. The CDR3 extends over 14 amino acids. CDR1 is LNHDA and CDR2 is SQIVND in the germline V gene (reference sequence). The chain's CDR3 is CASNGRGSYQPQHF. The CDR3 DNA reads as TGTGCCAGTAACGGCAGGGGGAGTTATCAGCCCCAGCATTTT.

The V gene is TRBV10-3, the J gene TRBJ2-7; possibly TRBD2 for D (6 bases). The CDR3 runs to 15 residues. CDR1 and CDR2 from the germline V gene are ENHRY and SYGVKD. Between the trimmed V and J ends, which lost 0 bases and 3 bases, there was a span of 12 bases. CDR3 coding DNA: TGTGCCATCAGTGAGTCGAGGACTACCGTCTACGAGCAGTACTTC. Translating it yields CAISESRTTVYEQYF.

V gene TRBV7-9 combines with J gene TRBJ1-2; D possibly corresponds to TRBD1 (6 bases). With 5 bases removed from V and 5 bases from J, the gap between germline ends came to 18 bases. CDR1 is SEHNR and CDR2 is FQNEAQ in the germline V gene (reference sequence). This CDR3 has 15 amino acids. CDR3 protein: CASSLSDSSGYGYTF. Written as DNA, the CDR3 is TGTGCCAGCAGCCTCTCGGACAGCTCTGGGTATGGCTACACCTTC.

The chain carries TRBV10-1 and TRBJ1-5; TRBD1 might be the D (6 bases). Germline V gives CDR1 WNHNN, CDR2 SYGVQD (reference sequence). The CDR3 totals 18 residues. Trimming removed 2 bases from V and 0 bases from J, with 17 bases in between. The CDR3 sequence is CASSEKVAGDYSNQPQHF. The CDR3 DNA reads TGCGCCAGCAGTGAGAAGGTGGCAGGGGATTATAGCAATCAGCCCCAGCATTTT.

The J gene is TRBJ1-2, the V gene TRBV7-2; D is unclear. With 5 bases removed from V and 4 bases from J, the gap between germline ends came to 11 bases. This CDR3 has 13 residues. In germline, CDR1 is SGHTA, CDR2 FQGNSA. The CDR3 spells CASSPYRPYGYTF. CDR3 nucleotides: TGTGCCAGCAGCCCCTATCGACCCTATGGCTACACCTTC.

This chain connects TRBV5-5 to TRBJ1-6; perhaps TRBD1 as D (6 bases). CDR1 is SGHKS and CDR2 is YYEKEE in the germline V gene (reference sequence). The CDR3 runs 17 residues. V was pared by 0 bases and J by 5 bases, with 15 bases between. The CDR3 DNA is TGTGCCAGCAGCTTGGGGGGGACACGGCCTGATAATTCACCCCTCCACTTT. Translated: CASSLGGTRPDNSPLHF.

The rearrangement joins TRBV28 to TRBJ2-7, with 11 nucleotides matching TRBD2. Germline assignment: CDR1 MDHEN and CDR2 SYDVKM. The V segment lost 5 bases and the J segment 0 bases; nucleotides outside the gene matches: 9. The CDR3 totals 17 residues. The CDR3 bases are TGTGCCAGCAGTACGCTGACTAGCGGGGCCCTCTCCTACGAGCAGTACTTC. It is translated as CASSTLTSGALSYEQYF.

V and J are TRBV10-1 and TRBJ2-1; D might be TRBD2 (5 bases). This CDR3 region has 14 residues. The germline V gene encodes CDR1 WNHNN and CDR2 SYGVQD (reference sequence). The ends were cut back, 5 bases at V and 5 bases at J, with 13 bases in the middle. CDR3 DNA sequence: TGCGCCAGCAGTTTCTCAGCGGCTAACAATGAGCAGTTCTTC. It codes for CASSFSAANNEQFF.

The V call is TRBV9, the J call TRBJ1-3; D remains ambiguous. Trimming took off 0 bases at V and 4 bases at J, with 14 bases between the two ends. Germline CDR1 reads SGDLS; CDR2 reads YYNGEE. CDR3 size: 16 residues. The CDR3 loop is CASSVVPGEAGNTIYF. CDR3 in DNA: TGTGCCAGCAGCGTAGTACCCGGAGAAGCCGGAAACACCATATATTTT.

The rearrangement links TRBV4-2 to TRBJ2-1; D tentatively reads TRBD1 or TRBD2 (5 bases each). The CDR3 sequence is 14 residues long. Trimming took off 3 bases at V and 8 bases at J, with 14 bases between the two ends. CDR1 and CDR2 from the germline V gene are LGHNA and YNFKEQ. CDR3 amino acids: CASSHRDAYHEQFF. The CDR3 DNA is TGTGCCAGCAGCCACCGGGACGCTTATCATGAGCAGTTCTTC.

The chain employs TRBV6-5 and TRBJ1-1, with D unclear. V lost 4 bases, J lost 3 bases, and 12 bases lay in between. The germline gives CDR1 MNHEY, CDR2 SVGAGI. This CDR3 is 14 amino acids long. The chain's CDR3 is CASSSVWGYTEAFF. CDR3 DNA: TGTGCCAGCAGTTCTGTCTGGGGATACACTGAAGCTTTCTTT.

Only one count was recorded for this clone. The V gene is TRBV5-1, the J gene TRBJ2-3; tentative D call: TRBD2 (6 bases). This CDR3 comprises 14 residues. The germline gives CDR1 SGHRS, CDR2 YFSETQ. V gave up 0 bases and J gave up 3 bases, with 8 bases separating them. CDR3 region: CASSLGGDTDTQYF. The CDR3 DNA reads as TGCGCCAGCAGCTTGGGCGGGGATACAGATACGCAGTATTTT.

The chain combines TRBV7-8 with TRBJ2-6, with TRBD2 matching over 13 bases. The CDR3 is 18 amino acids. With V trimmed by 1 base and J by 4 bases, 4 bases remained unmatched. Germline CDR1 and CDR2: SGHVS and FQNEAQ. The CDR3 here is CASSLVLGLAGGANVLTF. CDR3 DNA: TGTGCCAGCAGCTTAGTGCTGGGACTAGCGGGGGGGGCCAACGTCCTGACTTTC. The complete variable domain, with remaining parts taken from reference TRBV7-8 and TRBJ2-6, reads GAGVSQSPRYKVAKRGQDVALRCDPISGHVSLFWYQQALGQGPEFLTYFQNEAQLDKSGLPSDRFFAERPEGSVSTLKIQRTQQEDSAVYLCASSLVLGLAGGANVLTFGAGSRLTVL.

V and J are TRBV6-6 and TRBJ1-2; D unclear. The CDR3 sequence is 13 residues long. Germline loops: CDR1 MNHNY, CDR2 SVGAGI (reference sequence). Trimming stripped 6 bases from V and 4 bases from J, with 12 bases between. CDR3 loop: CASSPDLSYGYTF. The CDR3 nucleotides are TGTGCCAGCAGCCCGGACTTAAGCTATGGCTACACCTTC.

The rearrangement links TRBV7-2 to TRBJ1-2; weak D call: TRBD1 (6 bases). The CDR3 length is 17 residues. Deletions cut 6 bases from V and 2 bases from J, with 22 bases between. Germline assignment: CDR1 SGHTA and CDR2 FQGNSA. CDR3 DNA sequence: TGTGCCAGCAGTCCCGGACAGACTTCCTCCCGAAACTATGGCTACACCTTC. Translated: CASSPGQTSSRNYGYTF.

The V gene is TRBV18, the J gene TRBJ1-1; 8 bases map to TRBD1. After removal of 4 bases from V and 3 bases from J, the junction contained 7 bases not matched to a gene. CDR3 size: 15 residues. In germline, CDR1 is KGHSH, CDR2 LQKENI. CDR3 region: CASSLQGQEHTEAFF. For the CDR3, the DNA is TGTGCCAGCTCACTCCAGGGACAGGAGCACACTGAAGCTTTCTTT.

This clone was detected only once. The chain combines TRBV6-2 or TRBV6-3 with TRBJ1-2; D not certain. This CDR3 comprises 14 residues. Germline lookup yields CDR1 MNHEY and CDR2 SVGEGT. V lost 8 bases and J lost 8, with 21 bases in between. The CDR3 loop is CASGQNSNLGGYTF. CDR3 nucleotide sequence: TGTGCCAGCGGCCAAAATAGTAATTTGGGAGGCTACACCTTC.

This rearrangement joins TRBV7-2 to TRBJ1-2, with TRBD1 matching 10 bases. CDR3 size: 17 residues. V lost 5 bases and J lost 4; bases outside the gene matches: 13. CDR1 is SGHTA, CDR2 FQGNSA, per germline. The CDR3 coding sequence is TGTGCCAGCAGCCCCCGCGCGACAGGGGGCGTATTCTATGGCTACACCTTC. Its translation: CASSPRATGGVFYGYTF.

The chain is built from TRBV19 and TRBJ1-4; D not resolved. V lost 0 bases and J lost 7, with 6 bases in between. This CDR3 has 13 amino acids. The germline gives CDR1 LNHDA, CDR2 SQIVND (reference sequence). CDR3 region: CASSIDTGEKLFF. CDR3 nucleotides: TGTGCCAGTAGTATAGATACGGGTGAAAAACTGTTTTTT.

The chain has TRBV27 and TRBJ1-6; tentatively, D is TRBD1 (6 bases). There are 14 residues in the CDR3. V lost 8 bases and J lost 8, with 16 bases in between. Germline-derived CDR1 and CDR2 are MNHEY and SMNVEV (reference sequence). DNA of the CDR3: TGTGCCAGCTCCCAGGGGAACCCTTATTCACCCCTCCACTTT. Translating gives CASSQGNPYSPLHF.